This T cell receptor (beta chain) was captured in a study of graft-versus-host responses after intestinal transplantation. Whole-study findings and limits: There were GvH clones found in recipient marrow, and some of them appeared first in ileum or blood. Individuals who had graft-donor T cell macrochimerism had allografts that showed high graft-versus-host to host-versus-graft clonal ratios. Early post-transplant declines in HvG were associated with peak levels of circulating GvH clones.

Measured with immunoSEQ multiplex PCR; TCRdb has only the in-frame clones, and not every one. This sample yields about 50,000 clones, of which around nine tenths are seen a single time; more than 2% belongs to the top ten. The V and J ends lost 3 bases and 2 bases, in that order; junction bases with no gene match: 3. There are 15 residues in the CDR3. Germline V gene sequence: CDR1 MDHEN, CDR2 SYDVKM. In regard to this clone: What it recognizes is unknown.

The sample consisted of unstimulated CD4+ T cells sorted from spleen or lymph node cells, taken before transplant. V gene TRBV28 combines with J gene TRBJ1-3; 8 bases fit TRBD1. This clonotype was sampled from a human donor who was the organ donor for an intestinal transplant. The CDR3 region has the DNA TGTGCCAGCAGTTTCAGACAGGGGACTGGAAACACCATATATTTT. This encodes CASSFRQGTGNTIYF.